This TCR beta chain was recorded in a study of long-term antiretroviral therapy in people with HIV. Trimming removed 0 bases at V and 5 bases at J, with 14 bases between. The CDR3 has 15 amino acids. The germline gives CDR1 SGHNT, CDR2 YYREEE (reference sequence). At survey level, the immunoSEQ assay was run in its v3.0 version. Sequencing aimed at about 35,000-50,000 T-cell genomes per sample. Sequenced by immunoSEQ multiplex PCR; TCRdb stores in-frame clones only, minus some. Of some 20,000 clones in the sample, approximately 79% are singletons; the top ten hold about 10%. The TCR originated in a woman between 40 and 55 years old with HIV. The V and J genes are TRBV5-4 and TRBJ2-5; D is unclear. The sample was unsorted PBMCs, taken 2.3 years after starting antiretroviral therapy. CDR3 sequence (DNA): TGTGCCAGCAGCTTGGCGGCCGCTGACGGGGAGACCCAGTACTTC. It encodes CASSLAAADGETQYF. The variable domain in full, with the rest retrieved from reference TRBV5-4 and TRBJ2-5, is ETGVTQSPTHLIKTRGQQVTLRCSSQSGHNTVSWYQQALGQGPQFIFQYYREEENGRGNFPPRFSGLQFPNYSSELNVNALELDDSALYLCASSLAAADGETQYFGPGTRLLVL.